This TCR beta chain is from a study of spatial heterogeneity in lung cancer. Study outcomes and limitations: Resection blood, more than follow-up blood, showed ubiquitous expanded tumor TCRs.

TCRdb reprocessed the 5' RACE reads with MiXCR, giving one entry per CDR3 protein. The data contain 55,000 to 75,000 distinct CDR3 sequences, 8.4% of them singletons. V lost 1 base to trimming and J lost 5 bases, with 8 bases between them. Germline lookup yields CDR1 SGHTA and CDR2 FQGTGA. The CDR3 is 13 residues long. Time point of the sample: sample taken at primary tumor resection. Whole RNA came from tumor, nontumor lung or frozen PBMC and was sequenced without being sorted. The donors, roughly 70 patients with untreated early-stage non-small cell lung cancer, provided the samples. This clonotype was detected ten times or more. Its antigen is not identified.

The chain has TRBV7-3 and TRBJ2-5, with D possibly being TRBD2 (6 bases). This specimen was PBMCs, taken at surgery. The clonotype comes from a female donor with early-stage non-small cell lung cancer. The CDR3 DNA reads as TGTGCCAGCAGCTTAAAGGGGAGGGAGACCCAGTACTTC. This sequence encodes CASSLKGRETQYF.